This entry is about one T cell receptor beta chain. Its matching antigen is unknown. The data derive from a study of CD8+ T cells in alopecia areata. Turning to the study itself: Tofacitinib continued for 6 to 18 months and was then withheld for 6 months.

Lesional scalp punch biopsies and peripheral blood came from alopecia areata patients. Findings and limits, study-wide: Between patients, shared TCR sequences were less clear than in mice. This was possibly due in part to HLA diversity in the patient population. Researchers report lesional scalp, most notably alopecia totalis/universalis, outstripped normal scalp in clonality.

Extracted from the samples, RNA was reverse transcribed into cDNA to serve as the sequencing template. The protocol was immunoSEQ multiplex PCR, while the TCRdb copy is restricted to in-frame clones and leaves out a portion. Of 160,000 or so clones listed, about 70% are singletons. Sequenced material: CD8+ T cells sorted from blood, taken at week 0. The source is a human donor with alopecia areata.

The CDR3 sequence is CASSLAGDYRTDTQYF. CDR3 nucleotides: TGTGCCAGCAGCTTAGCCGGGGACTACCGCACAGATACGCAGTATTTT. The V call is TRBV7-2, the J call TRBJ2-3; TRBD2 matches at 7 bases. The CDR3 is 16 amino acids. The V gene's germline CDR1 is SGHTA and CDR2 FQGNSA. The V and J ends lost 0 bases and 1 base, in that order; junction bases with no gene match: 4.